This TCR beta chain appears in the sequencing data of a study of metastatic and nonmetastatic thyroid tumors. Original handling: A distant-metastasis classifier for papillary thyroid cancer was built using CDR3 differences across clinicopathological groups. TCRdb re-clonotyped the PCR reads via MiXCR. The V and J calls, along with clone size, are taken from TCRdb and not from the paper's own processing. Of about 33,000 clones detected, roughly 19% appear once; the ten largest clones hold around 12%. CDR1 is SGHDT, CDR2 YYEEEE, per germline. This CDR3 has 11 amino acids. V gave up 0 bases and J gave up 11 bases, with 6 bases separating them. Each patient went into thyroid surgery without having received any treatment. The table lists this clone with many counts.

The sequence was obtained from a male donor with papillary thyroid cancer or a benign thyroid nodule (not recorded which). Some clones in this sample may be carry-over from other donors' samples. This rearrangement joins TRBV5-6 to TRBJ2-1, with TRBD2 as a possible D gene (5 bases). Sequenced sample: blood. The chain's CDR3 is CASSLGTQQFF. CDR3 in DNA: TGTGCCAGCAGCTTGGGGACTCAGCAGTTCTTC.